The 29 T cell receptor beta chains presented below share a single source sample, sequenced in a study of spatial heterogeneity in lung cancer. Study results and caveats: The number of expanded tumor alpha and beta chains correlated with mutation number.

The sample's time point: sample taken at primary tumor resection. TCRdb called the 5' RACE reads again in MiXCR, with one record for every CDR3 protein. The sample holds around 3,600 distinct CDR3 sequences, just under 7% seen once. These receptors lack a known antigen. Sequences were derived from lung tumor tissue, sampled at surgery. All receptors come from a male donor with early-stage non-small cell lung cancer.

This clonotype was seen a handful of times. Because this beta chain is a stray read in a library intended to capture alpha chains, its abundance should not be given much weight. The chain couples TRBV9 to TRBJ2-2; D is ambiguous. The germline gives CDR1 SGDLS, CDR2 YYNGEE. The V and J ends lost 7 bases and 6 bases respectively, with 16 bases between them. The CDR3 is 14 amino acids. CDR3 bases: TGTGCCAGCTCGACCCGCTTAGGTCCCGGGGAGCTGTTTTTT. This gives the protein CASSTRLGPGELFF. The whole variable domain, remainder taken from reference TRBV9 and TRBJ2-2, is DSGVTQTPKHLITATGQRVTLRCSPRSGDLSVYWYQQSLDQGLQFLIQYYNGEERAKGNILERFSAQQFPDLHSELNLSSLELGDSALYFCASSTRLGPGELFFGEGSRLTVL.

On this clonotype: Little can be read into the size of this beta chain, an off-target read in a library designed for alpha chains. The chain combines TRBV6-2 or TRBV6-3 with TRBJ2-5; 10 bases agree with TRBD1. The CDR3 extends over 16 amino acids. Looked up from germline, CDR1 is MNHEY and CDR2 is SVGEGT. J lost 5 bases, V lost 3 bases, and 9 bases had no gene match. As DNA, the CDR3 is TGTGCCAGCAGTTATTCGGGACAGGGGCCCGTGGAGACCCAGTACTTC. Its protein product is CASSYSGQGPVETQYF.

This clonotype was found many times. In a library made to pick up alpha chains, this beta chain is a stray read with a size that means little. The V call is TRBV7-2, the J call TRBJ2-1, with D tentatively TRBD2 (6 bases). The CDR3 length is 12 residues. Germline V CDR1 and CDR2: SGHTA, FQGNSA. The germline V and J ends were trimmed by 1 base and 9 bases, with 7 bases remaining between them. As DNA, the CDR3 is TGTGCCAGCAGCTTAGTGGGACTTGAGCAGTTCTTC. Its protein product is CASSLVGLEQFF.

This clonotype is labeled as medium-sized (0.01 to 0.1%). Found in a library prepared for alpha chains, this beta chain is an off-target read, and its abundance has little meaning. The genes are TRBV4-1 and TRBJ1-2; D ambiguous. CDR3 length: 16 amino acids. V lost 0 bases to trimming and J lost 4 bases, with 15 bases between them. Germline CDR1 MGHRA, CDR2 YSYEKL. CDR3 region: CASSQDIARGTYGYTF. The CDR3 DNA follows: TGCGCCAGCAGCCAAGATATCGCCCGGGGTACCTATGGCTACACCTTC.

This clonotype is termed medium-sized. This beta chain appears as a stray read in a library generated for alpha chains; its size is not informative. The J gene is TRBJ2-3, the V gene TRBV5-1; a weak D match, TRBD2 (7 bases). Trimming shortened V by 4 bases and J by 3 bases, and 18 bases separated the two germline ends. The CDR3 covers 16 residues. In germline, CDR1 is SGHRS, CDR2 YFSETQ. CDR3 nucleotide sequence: TGCGCCAGCAGCCGGGGGGCGGCTAGCGTAACAGATACGCAGTATTTT. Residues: CASSRGAASVTDTQYF.

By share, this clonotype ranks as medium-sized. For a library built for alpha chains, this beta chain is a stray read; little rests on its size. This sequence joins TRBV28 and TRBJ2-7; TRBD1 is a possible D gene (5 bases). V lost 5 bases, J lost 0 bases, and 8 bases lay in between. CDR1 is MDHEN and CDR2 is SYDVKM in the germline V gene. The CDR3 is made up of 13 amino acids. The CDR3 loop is CASSRQHSYEQYF. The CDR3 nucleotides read TGTGCCAGCAGTCGACAGCACTCCTACGAGCAGTACTTC.

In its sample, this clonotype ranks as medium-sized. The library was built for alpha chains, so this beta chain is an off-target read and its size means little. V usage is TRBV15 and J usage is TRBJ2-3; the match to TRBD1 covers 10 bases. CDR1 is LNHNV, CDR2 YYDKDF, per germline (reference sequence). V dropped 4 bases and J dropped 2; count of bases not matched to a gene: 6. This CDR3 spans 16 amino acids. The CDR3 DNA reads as TGTGCCACCAGCACAACGACAGGGGGCTTCACAGATACGCAGTATTTT. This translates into CATSTTTGGFTDTQYF.

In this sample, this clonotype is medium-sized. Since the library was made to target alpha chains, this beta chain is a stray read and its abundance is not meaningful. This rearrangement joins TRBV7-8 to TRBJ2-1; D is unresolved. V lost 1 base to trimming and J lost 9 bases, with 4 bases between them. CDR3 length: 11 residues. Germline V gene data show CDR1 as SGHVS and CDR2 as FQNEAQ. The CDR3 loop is CASSLGGEQFF. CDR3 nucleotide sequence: TGTGCCAGCAGCTTAGGGGGTGAGCAGTTCTTC.

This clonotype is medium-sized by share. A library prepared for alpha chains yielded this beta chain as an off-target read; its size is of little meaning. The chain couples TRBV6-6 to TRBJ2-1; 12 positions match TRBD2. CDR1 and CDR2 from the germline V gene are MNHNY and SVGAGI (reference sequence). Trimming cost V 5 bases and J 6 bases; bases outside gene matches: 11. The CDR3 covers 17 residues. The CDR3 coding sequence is TGTGCCAGCAGTAACCCGCCGCTAGCGGGGGGGCCCAATGAGCAGTTCTTC. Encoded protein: CASSNPPLAGGPNEQFF.

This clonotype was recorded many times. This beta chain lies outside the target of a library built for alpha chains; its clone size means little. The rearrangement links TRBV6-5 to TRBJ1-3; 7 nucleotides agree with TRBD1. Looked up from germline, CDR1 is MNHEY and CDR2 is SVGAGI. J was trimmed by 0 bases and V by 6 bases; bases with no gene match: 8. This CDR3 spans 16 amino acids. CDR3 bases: TGTGCCAGCAGAGATTCAACAGGGGTCTCTGGAAACACCATATATTTT. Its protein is CASRDSTGVSGNTIYF.

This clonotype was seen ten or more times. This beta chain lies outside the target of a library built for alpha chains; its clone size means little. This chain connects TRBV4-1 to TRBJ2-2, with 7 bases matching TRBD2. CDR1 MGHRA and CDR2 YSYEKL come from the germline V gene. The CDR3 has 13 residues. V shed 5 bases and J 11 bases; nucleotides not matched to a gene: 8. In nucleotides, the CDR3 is TGCGCCAGCAGCGCAGCGGGAAGGGTTGAGCTGTTTTTT. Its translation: CASSAAGRVELFF.

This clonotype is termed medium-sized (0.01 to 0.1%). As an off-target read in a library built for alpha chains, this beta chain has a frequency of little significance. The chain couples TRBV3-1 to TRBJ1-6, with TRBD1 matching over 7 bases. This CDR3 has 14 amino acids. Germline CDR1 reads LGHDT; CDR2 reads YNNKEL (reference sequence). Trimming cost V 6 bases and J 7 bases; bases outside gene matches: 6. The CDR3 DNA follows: TGTGCCAGCAGTCAGGGACAGAGCAATTCACCCCTCCACTTT. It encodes CASSQGQSNSPLHF.

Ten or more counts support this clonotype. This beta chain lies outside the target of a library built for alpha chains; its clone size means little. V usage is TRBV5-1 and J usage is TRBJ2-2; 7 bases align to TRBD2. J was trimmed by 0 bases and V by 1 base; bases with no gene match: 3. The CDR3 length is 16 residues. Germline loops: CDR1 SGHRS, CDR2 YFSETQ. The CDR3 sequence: CASSLRLAANTGELFF. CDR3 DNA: TGCGCCAGCAGCTTGAGGCTAGCGGCGAACACCGGGGAGCTGTTTTTT.

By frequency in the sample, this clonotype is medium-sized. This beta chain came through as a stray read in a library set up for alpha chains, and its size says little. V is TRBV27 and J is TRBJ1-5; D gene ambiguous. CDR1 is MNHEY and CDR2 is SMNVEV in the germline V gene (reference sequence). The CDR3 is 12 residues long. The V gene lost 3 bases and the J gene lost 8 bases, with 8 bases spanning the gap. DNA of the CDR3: TGTGCCAGCAGTTTGTCCTTAGAGCCCCAGCATTTT. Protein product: CASSLSLEPQHF.

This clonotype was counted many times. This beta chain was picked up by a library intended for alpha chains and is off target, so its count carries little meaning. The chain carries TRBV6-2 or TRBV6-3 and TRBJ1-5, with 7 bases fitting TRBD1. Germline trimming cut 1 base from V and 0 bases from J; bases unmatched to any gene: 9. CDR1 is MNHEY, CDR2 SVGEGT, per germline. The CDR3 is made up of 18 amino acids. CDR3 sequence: CASSYFEGQTRSNQPQHF. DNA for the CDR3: TGTGCCAGCAGTTACTTTGAGGGACAGACCCGTAGCAATCAGCCCCAGCATTTT.

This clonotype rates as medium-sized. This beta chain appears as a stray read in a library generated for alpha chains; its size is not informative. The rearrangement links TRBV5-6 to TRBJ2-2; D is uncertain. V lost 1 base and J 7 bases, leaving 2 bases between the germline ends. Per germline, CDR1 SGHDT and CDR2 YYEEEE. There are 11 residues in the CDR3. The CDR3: CASSLYGELFF. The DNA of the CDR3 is TGTGCCAGCAGCTTGTACGGGGAGCTGTTTTTT.

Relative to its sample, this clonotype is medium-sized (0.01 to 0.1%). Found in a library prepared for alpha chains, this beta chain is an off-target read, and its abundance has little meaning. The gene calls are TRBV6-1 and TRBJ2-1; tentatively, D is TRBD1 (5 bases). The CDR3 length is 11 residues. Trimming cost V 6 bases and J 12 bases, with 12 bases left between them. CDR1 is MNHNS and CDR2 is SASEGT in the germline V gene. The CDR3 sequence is CASSQGARQFF. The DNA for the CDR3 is TGTGCCAGCAGCCAAGGGGCTCGGCAGTTCTTC.

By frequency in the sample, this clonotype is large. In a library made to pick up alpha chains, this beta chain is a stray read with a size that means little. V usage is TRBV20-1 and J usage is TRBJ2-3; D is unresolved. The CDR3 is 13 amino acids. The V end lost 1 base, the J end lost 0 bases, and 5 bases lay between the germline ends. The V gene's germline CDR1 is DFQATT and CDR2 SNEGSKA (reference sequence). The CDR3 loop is CSARGESTDTQYF. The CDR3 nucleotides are TGCAGTGCTAGAGGCGAGAGCACAGATACGCAGTATTTT.

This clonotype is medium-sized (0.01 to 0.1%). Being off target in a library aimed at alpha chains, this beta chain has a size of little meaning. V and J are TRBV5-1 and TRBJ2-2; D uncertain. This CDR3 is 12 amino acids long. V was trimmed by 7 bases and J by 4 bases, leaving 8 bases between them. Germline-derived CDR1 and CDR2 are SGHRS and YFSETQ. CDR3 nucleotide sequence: TGCGCCAGCGGTTTCGGCACCGGGGAGCTGTTTTTT. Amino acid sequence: CASGFGTGELFF.

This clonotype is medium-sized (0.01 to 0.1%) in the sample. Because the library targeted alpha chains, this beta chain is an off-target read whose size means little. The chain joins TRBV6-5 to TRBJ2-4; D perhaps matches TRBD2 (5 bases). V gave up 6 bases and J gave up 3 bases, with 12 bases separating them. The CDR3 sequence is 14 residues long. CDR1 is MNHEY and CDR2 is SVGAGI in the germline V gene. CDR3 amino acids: CASSPGDIKNIQYF. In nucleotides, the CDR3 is TGTGCCAGCAGCCCCGGGGATATCAAAAACATTCAGTACTTC.

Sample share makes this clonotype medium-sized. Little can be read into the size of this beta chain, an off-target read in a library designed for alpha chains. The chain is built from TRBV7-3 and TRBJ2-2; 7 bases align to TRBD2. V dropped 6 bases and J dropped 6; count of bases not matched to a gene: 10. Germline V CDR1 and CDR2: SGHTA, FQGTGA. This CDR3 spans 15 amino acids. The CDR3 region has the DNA TGTGCCAGCAGGCAACCAGCGGGGCCGGCCGGGGAGCTGTTTTTT. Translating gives CASRQPAGPAGELFF.

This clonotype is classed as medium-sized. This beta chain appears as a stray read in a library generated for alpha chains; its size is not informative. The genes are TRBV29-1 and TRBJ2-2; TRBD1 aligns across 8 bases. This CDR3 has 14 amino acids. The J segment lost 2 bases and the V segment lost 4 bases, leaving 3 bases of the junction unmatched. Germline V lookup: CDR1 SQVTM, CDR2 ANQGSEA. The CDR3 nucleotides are TGCAGCGTTGTGGACAGGGCAAACACCGGGGAGCTGTTTTTT. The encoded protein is CSVVDRANTGELFF.

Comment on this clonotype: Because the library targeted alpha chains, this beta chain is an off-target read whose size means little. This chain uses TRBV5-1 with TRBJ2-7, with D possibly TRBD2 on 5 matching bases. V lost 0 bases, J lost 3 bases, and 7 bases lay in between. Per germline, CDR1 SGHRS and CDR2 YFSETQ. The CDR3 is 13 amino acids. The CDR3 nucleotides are TGCGCCAGCAGCTTGGACGGGAACTACGAGCAGTACGTC. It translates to CASSLDGNYEQYV.

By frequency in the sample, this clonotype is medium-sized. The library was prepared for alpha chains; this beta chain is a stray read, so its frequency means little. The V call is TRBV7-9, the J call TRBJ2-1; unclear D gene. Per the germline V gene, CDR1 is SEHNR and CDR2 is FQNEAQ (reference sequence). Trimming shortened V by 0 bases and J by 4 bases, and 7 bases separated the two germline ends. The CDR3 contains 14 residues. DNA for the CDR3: TGTGCCAGCAGCTTAGCGGGAACTTACAATGAGCAGTTCTTC. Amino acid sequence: CASSLAGTYNEQFF.

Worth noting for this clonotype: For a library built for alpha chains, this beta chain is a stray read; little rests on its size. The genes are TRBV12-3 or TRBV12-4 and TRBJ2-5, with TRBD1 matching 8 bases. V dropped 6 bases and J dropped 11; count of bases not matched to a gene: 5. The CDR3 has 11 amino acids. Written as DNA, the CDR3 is TGTGCCAGCAGATCGGACAGGGTTCAGTACTTC. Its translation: CASRSDRVQYF.

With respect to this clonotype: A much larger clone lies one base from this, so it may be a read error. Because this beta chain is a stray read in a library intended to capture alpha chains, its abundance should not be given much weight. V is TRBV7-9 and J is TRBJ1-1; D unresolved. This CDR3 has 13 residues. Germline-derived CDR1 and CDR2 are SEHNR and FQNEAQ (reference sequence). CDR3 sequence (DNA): TGTGTCAGCAGCCTAATCCAAAGCACTGAAGCTTTCTTT. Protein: CVSSLIQSTEAFF.

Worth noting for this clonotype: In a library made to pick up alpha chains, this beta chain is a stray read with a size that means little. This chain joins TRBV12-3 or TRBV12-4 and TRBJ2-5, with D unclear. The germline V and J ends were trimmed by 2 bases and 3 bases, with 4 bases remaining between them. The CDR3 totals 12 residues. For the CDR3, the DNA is TGTGCCAGCAGTTTACCTAAAGAGACCCAGTACTTC. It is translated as CASSLPKETQYF.

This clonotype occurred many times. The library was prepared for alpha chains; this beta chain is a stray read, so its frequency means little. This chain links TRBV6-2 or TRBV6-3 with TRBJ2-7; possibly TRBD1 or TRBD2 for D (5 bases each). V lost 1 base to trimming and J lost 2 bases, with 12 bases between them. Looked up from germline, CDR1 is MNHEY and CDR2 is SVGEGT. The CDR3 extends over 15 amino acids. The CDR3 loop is CASSYLGPNTYEQYV. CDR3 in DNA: TGTGCCAGCAGTTACTTGGGACCCAATACCTACGAGCAGTACGTC.

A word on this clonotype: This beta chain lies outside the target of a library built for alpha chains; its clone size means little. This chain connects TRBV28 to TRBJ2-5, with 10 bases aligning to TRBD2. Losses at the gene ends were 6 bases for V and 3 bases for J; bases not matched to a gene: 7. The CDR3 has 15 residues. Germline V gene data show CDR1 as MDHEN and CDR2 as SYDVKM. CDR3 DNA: TGTGCCAGCAGCCACCGGACTAGCGGAGAAGAGACCCAGTACTTC. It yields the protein CASSHRTSGEETQYF.